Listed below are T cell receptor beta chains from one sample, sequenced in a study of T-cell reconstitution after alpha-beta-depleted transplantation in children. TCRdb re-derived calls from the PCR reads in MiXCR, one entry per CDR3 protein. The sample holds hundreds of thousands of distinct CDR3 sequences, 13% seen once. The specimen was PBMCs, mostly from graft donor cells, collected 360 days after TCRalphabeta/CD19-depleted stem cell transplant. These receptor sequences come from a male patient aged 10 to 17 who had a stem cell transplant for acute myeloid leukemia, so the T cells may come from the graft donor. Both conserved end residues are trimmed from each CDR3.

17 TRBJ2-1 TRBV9 ASSVGVWRLEGANNEQF
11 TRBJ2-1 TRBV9 ASSFNSYNEQF
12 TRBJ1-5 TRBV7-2 ASSLAGQGQPQH
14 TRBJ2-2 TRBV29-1 SVEGLAGVNTGELF
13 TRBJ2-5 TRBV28 ASSGGRAVFETQY
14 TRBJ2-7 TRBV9 ASSPAFGQGTYEQY
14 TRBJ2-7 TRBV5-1 ASSPPGQGTSYEQY
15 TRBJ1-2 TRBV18 ASSPFDSPGLLYGYT
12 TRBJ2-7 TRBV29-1 SVERREGGYEQY
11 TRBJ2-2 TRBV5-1 ASSLISTGELF
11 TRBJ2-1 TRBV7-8 ASRDRGLNEQF
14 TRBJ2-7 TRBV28 ASSLRGVAGPYEQY
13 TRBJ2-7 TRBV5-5 ASSNPGLLGDEQY
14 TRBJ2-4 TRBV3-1 ASSQLSGGRLGIQY
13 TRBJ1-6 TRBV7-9 ASSPGQGGNSPLH
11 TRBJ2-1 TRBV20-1 RPTSGISYEQF
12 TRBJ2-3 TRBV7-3 ASGRLGSTDTQY
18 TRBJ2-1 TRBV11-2 ASSRFFRDRGPFSYNEQF
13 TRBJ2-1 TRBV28 ASSAPGLAKNEQF
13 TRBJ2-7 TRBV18 ASSPETTRRGEQY
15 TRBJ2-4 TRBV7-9 ASSERPGPRSARIQY
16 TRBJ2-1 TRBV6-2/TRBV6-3 ASSHHYVRQREGHEQF
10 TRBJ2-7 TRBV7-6 ASSLAVGQQY
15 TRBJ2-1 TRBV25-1 ASSEGGQLAVYNEQF
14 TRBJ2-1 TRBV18 ASSPPRDSTYNEQF
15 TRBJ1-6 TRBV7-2 ASSLVVGQGAWSPLH
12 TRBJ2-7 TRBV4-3 ASSQGTGSNEQY
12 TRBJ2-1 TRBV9 ASSAQTRNNEQF
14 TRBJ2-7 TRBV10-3 AISESAGWERDEQY
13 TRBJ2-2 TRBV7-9 ATTRQASNTGELF
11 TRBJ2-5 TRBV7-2 ASRIAGGETQY
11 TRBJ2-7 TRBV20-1 SLNPGTSYEQY
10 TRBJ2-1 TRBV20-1 SASGGELGQF
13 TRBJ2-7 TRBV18 ASSPALGFSYEQY
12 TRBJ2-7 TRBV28 ASSRVGLSYEQY
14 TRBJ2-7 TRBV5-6 ASSHLSRGLLYEQY
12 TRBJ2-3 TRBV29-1 SVAGLAATDTQY
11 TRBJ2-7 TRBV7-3 ASSPGITYEQY
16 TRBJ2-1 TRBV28 ASRFRGLAGPSYNEQF
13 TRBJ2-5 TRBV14 ASSQLAPFQETQY
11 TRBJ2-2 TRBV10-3 AITWTGLRELF
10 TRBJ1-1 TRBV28 AGGRTYTEAF
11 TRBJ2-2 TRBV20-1 SARSLGTGELF
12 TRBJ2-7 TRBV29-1 SVATRPLSYEQY
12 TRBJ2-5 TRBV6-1 ASRNTGEKETQY
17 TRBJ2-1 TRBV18 ASSPIRLAGRLPYNEQF
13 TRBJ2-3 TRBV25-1 ASSAPGQGTDTQY
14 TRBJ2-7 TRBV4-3 ASSQWTGRDSYEQY
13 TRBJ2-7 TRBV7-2 ASSYPDGGEYEQY
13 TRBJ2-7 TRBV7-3 ASSLSATVDYEQY
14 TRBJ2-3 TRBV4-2 ASSRNPGGSGDTQY
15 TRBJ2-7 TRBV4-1 ASSQGLDVGRAWEQY
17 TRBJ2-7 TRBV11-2 ASSLDFPDGGVSSYEQY